The clone carrying this TCR beta chain appeared once. The source of the sample is a study of blood T cell repertoires in COVID-19. The CDR3 has 16 amino acids. Clones were sequenced by immunoSEQ multiplex PCR, and TCRdb holds only the in-frame ones, with some missing. The repertoire includes approximately 400,000 clones, approximately 93% of them detected once, and around 0.94% sits in the top ten. Sample: PBMCs or T cells enriched from blood (not recorded which). V and J are TRBV21-1 and TRBJ2-7; the table assigns TRBD2, which was not confirmed against the DNA. TRBV21-1 is labeled a pseudogene. This TCR came from a middle-aged woman who had been exposed to COVID-19. The CDR3 DNA follows: TGTGCCAGCAGCAAATGGCTCCGCGGGTATCGATACGAGCAGTACTTC. This encodes CASSKWLRGYRYEQYF.